The sequence of this T cell receptor beta chain was determined in a study of cytomegalovirus exposure and HLA in healthy donors. Study observations and caveats: Testing in vitro showed a few CMV-associated chains specific for CMV antigens. Apparent HLA restriction characterized most CMV-associated TCR beta chains in a later analysis. The study flagged about 150 TCR beta chains as cytomegalovirus-associated. No immune exposure information besides CMV serostatus was available.

Deletions cut 5 bases from V and 1 base from J, with 3 bases between. Germline CDR1 and CDR2: SGHRS and YFSETQ. The CDR3 totals 12 residues. The primer mix had 60 Vbeta and 13 Jbeta primers. Repertoires were generated with immunoSEQ multiplex PCR, while TCRdb's copy carries only in-frame clones and drops some. The repertoire holds around 150,000 clones, with more than 70% as singletons. Comments on this clone: Antigen: not known.

The receptor was isolated from a man aged 55 to 70 in good health and CMV-seronegative. The specimen sequenced was PBMCs. The chain has TRBV5-1 and TRBJ2-2; D gene ambiguous. This CDR3 is CASRLNTGELFF. The CDR3 nucleotides are TGCGCCAGCAGACTGAACACCGGGGAGCTGTTTTTT.